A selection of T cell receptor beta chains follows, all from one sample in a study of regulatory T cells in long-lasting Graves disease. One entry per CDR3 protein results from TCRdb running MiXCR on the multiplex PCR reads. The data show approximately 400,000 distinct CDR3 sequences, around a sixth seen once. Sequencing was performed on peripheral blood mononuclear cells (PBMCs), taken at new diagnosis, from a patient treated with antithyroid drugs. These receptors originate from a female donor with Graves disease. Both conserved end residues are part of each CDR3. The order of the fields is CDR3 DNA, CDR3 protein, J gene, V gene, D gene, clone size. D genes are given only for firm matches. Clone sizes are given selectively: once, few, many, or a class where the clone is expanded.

CDR3 DNA: TGTGCCAGCAGCCGCCGACCCAGGGGCCCCCCTCCCTACGAGCAGTACTTC
CDR3 protein: CASSRRPRGPPPYEQYF
J gene: TRBJ2-7
V gene: TRBV28
D gene: .
clone size: many

CDR3 DNA: TGTGCCAGCAGTTACTCGATAGGGCAGGGAATCACTGAAGCTTTCTTT
CDR3 protein: CASSYSIGQGITEAFF
J gene: TRBJ1-1
V gene: TRBV6-2/TRBV6-3
D gene: .
clone size: .

CDR3 DNA: TGCAGTGCTAGAGATAGACTAGCGCCGCAAGAGACCCAGTACTTC
CDR3 protein: CSARDRLAPQETQYF
J gene: TRBJ2-5
V gene: TRBV20-1
D gene: TRBD2
clone size: many

CDR3 DNA: TGTGCCAGCAGCTTAATTAGGGGCGGACACACAGATACGCAGTATTTT
CDR3 protein: CASSLIRGGHTDTQYF
J gene: TRBJ2-3
V gene: TRBV7-9
D gene: .
clone size: many

CDR3 DNA: TGTGCCATCTCCCTGGGTTTGAACACTGAAGCTTTCTTT
CDR3 protein: CAISLGLNTEAFF
J gene: TRBJ1-1
V gene: TRBV6-2/TRBV6-3
D gene: .
clone size: many

CDR3 DNA: TGTGCCAGCAGCGAGGACACAGGGGGCACTGAAGCTTTCTTT
CDR3 protein: CASSEDTGGTEAFF
J gene: TRBJ1-1
V gene: TRBV9
D gene: TRBD1
clone size: many

CDR3 DNA: TGCGCCAGCAGCCCCGGAAGGTTGGGAGAGACCCAGTACTTC
CDR3 protein: CASSPGRLGETQYF
J gene: TRBJ2-5
V gene: TRBV4-1
D gene: .
clone size: many

CDR3 DNA: TGTGCCAGCAGTTTATACCCTGGGACAGCTACCGGGGAGCTGTTTTTT
CDR3 protein: CASSLYPGTATGELFF
J gene: TRBJ2-2
V gene: TRBV7-3
D gene: TRBD1
clone size: many

CDR3 DNA: TGTGCCAGCTCACCACAGGCCCTACAGACTTCGGTCACCGGGGAGCTGTTTTTT
CDR3 protein: CASSPQALQTSVTGELFF
J gene: TRBJ2-2
V gene: TRBV18
D gene: .
clone size: .

CDR3 DNA: TGTGCCTGGAGTGCGGAGAGCTACTCCTACGAGCAGTACTTC
CDR3 protein: CAWSAESYSYEQYF
J gene: TRBJ2-7
V gene: TRBV30
D gene: .
clone size: .

CDR3 DNA: TGTGCCAGCAGCTTGCAAGGGGGCAGAAGCTACACCTTC
CDR3 protein: CASSLQGGRSYTF
J gene: TRBJ1-2
V gene: TRBV5-4
D gene: TRBD1
clone size: .

CDR3 DNA: TGTGCCAGCAGCCAAGGACGGATCATGAACACTGAAGCTTTCTTT
CDR3 protein: CASSQGRIMNTEAFF
J gene: TRBJ1-1
V gene: TRBV3-1
D gene: .
clone size: many

CDR3 DNA: TGTGCCAGTAGTATAGGAGGGGGTGACAGTTTCTACGAGCAGTACTTC
CDR3 protein: CASSIGGGDSFYEQYF
J gene: TRBJ2-7
V gene: TRBV19
D gene: .
clone size: .

CDR3 DNA: TGTGCCAGCAGCTTTTTGTCGGGAGTAAGGGGAGTTGAGCAGTTCTTC
CDR3 protein: CASSFLSGVRGVEQFF
J gene: TRBJ2-1
V gene: TRBV11-2
D gene: .
clone size: many

CDR3 DNA: TGTGCCAGCAGCCCAGGTGCGGGGGCCTACTACAATGAGCAGTTCTTC
CDR3 protein: CASSPGAGAYYNEQFF
J gene: TRBJ2-1
V gene: TRBV7-3
D gene: .
clone size: many

CDR3 DNA: TGTGCCAGCAGTTTCCACAGGGAGGTTTCACCCCTCCACTTT
CDR3 protein: CASSFHREVSPLHF
J gene: TRBJ1-6
V gene: TRBV27
D gene: .
clone size: .

CDR3 DNA: TGTGCCAGCAGTGTGGACAGGGGGACCTCTAATGTAAAACTGTTTTTT
CDR3 protein: CASSVDRGTSNVKLFF
J gene: TRBJ1-4
V gene: TRBV6-1
D gene: TRBD1
clone size: .

CDR3 DNA: TGTGCCATCTCTGGTCTAGCGGGCTCCTACAATGAGCAGTTCTTC
CDR3 protein: CAISGLAGSYNEQFF
J gene: TRBJ2-1
V gene: TRBV12-3/TRBV12-4
D gene: TRBD2
clone size: many

CDR3 DNA: TGTGCCAGCAGTGAAGTTCGAGAGTCACCCCTCCACTTT
CDR3 protein: CASSEVRESPLHF
J gene: TRBJ1-6
V gene: TRBV6-1
D gene: .
clone size: many

CDR3 DNA: TGTGCCACCAGTGATTTCCAGCGGGGGGCCACAGATACGCAGTATTTT
CDR3 protein: CATSDFQRGATDTQYF
J gene: TRBJ2-3
V gene: TRBV24-1
D gene: TRBD2
clone size: many

CDR3 DNA: TGTGCCAGCAGCGTAGCAGGAGGTGCCCACAATGAGCAGTTCTTC
CDR3 protein: CASSVAGGAHNEQFF
J gene: TRBJ2-1
V gene: TRBV9
D gene: .
clone size: few

CDR3 DNA: TGTGCCTGGAGTGTACTGGGACTCTATGGCTACACCTTC
CDR3 protein: CAWSVLGLYGYTF
J gene: TRBJ1-2
V gene: TRBV30
D gene: .
clone size: many

CDR3 DNA: TGTGCCAGCAGTCCCTTCACAGTGGCTGAAAAACTGTTTTTT
CDR3 protein: CASSPFTVAEKLFF
J gene: TRBJ1-4
V gene: TRBV28
D gene: .
clone size: many

CDR3 DNA: TGTGCCAGCAGAATGGTCACCGGGGAGCTGTTTTTT
CDR3 protein: CASRMVTGELFF
J gene: TRBJ2-2
V gene: TRBV12-3/TRBV12-4
D gene: .
clone size: few

CDR3 DNA: TGTGCCAGCAGCTTAGTGGGACGGGATAATTCACCCCTCCACTTT
CDR3 protein: CASSLVGRDNSPLHF
J gene: TRBJ1-6
V gene: TRBV11-2
D gene: .
clone size: .

CDR3 DNA: TGTGCCAGCTCACCACTACCGCAGGGTTTAGATACGCAGTATTTT
CDR3 protein: CASSPLPQGLDTQYF
J gene: TRBJ2-3
V gene: TRBV18
D gene: .
clone size: .

CDR3 DNA: TGTGCTAGTGGTTCTAGGGGGCAAGGACAGCCCCAGCATTTT
CDR3 protein: CASGSRGQGQPQHF
J gene: TRBJ1-5
V gene: TRBV12-5
D gene: TRBD1
clone size: many

CDR3 DNA: TGTGCCAGCAGTACCCGCCCCGGGACAGGGGACCCCTTGAACGGCTACACCTTC
CDR3 protein: CASSTRPGTGDPLNGYTF
J gene: TRBJ1-2
V gene: TRBV6-1
D gene: TRBD1
clone size: many

CDR3 DNA: TGTGCCAGCAGCCTACACTATGCCGGGACAGGGGGCACAAACATTCAGTACTTC
CDR3 protein: CASSLHYAGTGGTNIQYF
J gene: TRBJ2-4
V gene: TRBV11-2
D gene: TRBD1
clone size: many

CDR3 DNA: TGTGCCAGCAGCCAAGGGACTAGCATCGGGGAGCTGTTTTTT
CDR3 protein: CASSQGTSIGELFF
J gene: TRBJ2-2
V gene: TRBV4-2
D gene: TRBD2
clone size: .

CDR3 DNA: TGTGCCAGCAGCTTGTGGGGGTCGGGCTACGAGCAGTACTTC
CDR3 protein: CASSLWGSGYEQYF
J gene: TRBJ2-7
V gene: TRBV7-2
D gene: .
clone size: many

CDR3 DNA: TGTGCCACCAGTGATTCCAGTGTCCGCGGAATTTGGTCCTACAATGAGCAGTTCTTC
CDR3 protein: CATSDSSVRGIWSYNEQFF
J gene: TRBJ2-1
V gene: TRBV24-1
D gene: .
clone size: many

CDR3 DNA: TGTGCCACCAGCCGACAGGGGGCCTACGAGCAGTACTTC
CDR3 protein: CATSRQGAYEQYF
J gene: TRBJ2-7
V gene: TRBV15
D gene: TRBD1
clone size: many

CDR3 DNA: TGTGCCAGCAGTTTAGGGCAGTCGATTCAGCCCCAGCATTTT
CDR3 protein: CASSLGQSIQPQHF
J gene: TRBJ1-5
V gene: TRBV28
D gene: .
clone size: many

CDR3 DNA: TGTGCCAGCAGCCAAGGAGGGGGCTGGGACAATGAGCAGTTCTTC
CDR3 protein: CASSQGGGWDNEQFF
J gene: TRBJ2-1
V gene: TRBV14
D gene: TRBD1
clone size: many

CDR3 DNA: TGTGCCAGCAGTGCGACAGGGGAGGGAACCAAAAACATTCAGTACTTC
CDR3 protein: CASSATGEGTKNIQYF
J gene: TRBJ2-4
V gene: TRBV12-3/TRBV12-4
D gene: .
clone size: many